The next 10 T cell receptor beta chains were all read from a single sample in a study of T-cell memory formation after mild COVID-19. One entry per CDR3 protein, called by TCRdb with MiXCR from the 5' RACE reads. Of approximately 270,000 distinct CDR3 sequences in the sample, around 15% are singletons; the top ten hold 20% to 25%. Sequencing was carried out using PBMCs or a T cell subset sorted from them (not recorded which). These receptors were taken from a man younger than 35 who had mild COVID-19 (a few samples of this study predate the infection). Cell type and time point are not known.

This clonotype was counted between two and nine times. The chain has TRBV29-1 and TRBJ2-1; D is unclear. With 3 bases removed from V and 8 bases from J, the gap between germline ends came to 2 bases. The CDR3 has 9 amino acids. Germline CDR1 and CDR2: SQVTM and ANQGSEA. The CDR3 bases are TGCAGCGTTGAGGATGAGCAGTTCTTC. Encoded protein: CSVEDEQFF.

This clonotype was counted only a few times. This sequence joins TRBV20-1 and TRBJ2-1, with 9 bases lining up with TRBD1. CDR1 DFQATT and CDR2 SNEGSKA come from the germline V gene (reference sequence). With 3 bases clipped from V and 6 bases from J, the junction kept 9 bases outside the gene matches. This CDR3 has 15 amino acids. The CDR3 is CSASVDRGVFNEQFF. The CDR3 bases are TGCAGTGCTAGTGTCGACAGGGGGGTTTTCAATGAGCAGTTCTTC.

The chain carries TRBV6-5 and TRBJ2-3; D remains ambiguous. The CDR3 has 16 residues. V lost 4 bases and J 8 bases, leaving 22 bases between the germline ends. Germline V CDR1 and CDR2: MNHEY, SVGAGI. The CDR3 loop reads CASSFASTVTKGTQYF. The DNA for the CDR3 is TGTGCCAGCAGTTTCGCGTCGACTGTCACGAAGGGTACGCAGTATTTT.

This clonotype has more than one count but fewer than ten. This sequence joins TRBV7-9 and TRBJ2-3; TRBD2 might be the D (6 bases). V was cut by 5 bases and J by 2 bases, with 14 bases left in between. CDR3 size: 15 residues. Germline-derived CDR1 and CDR2 are SEHNR and FQNEAQ (reference sequence). In nucleotides, the CDR3 is TGTGCCAGCAGCCGCCTAGGCGGGGCCACAGATACGCAGTATTTT. As protein: CASSRLGGATDTQYF.

Notes on this clonotype: The junction differs from germline at one of its ends, possibly a read error. This CDR3 reads CSSSPTRGGLETQYF. The DNA for the CDR3 is TGCTCCAGCAGCCCGACCCGCGGGGGTCTGGAGACCCAGTACTTC. The V call is TRBV4-1, the J call TRBJ2-5, with 7 bases that match TRBD2. Germline loops: CDR1 MGHRA, CDR2 YSYEKL. The CDR3 consists of 15 residues.

There are a few counts of this clonotype. The V gene is TRBV9, the J gene TRBJ2-1, with a weak D call TRBD1 (6 bases). With 4 bases removed from V and 7 bases from J, the gap between germline ends came to 21 bases. Germline CDR1 is SGDLS and CDR2 is YYNGEE. The CDR3 totals 16 residues. The CDR3 nucleotides read TGTGCCAGCAGCACCCGAGGTCTAGCCCAGGGGAATGAGCAGTTCTTC. Protein: CASSTRGLAQGNEQFF.

The rearrangement uses TRBV3-1 and TRBJ2-3; tentatively, D is TRBD2 (6 bases). V shed 0 bases and J shed 7 bases, with 14 bases lying between them. The CDR3 totals 15 residues. CDR1 LGHDT and CDR2 YNNKEL come from the germline V gene (reference sequence). This CDR3 reads CASSQDYLGGYTQYF. CDR3 nucleotides: TGTGCCAGCAGCCAAGATTACCTGGGAGGATATACGCAGTATTTT.

The chain has TRBV4-1 and TRBJ2-5; D is unresolved. The CDR3 consists of 15 residues. The V and J ends lost 0 bases and 1 base respectively, with 9 bases between them. CDR1 MGHRA and CDR2 YSYEKL come from the germline V gene. CDR3 amino acids: CASSQDRTVQETQYF. Here the CDR3 DNA reads TGCGCCAGCAGCCAAGATCGAACAGTCCAAGAGACCCAGTACTTC.

There are a few counts of this clonotype. The genes are TRBV19 and TRBJ1-6, with D perhaps TRBD1 (5 bases). The germline gives CDR1 LNHDA, CDR2 SQIVND (reference sequence). V lost 5 bases, J lost 10 bases, and 15 bases lay in between. This CDR3 contains 14 residues. CDR3 sequence (DNA): TGTGCCAGTAGTCCTACAGGTCTTGGGTCACCCCTCCACTTT. As protein: CASSPTGLGSPLHF. Drawing the rest from reference TRBV19 and TRBJ1-6, the complete variable domain is DGGITQSPKYLFRKEGQNVTLSCEQNLNHDAMYWYRQDPGQGLRLIYYSQIVNDFQKGDIAEGYSVSREKKESFPLTVTSAQKNPTAFYLCASSPTGLGSPLHFGNGTRLTVT.

This clonotype showed up just a few times. The chain carries TRBV20-1 and TRBJ2-7; D not resolved. The CDR3 covers 11 residues. The germline V and J ends were trimmed by 0 bases and 3 bases, with 3 bases remaining between them. Germline V gives CDR1 DFQATT, CDR2 SNEGSKA (reference sequence). The CDR3 region has the DNA TGCAGTGCTAGAGACAGCTACGAGCAGTACTTC. As protein: CSARDSYEQYF.